This T cell receptor beta chain is drawn from a study of blood T cell repertoires in COVID-19. Study at large: The United States, Italy and Spain supplied acute and convalescent COVID-19 samples. Sources were T cells, B-cell-depleted T cells, or PBMCs; the material itself was cDNA or gDNA.

Authors' methods: Estimates of nucleated cell counts were drawn from the amplification of reference gene primers. The protocol was immunoSEQ multiplex PCR, while the TCRdb copy is restricted to in-frame clones and leaves out a portion. V, J and clone size are taken as reported in that table, and D and trimming were inferred from the DNA itself. The sample records some 50,000 clones, over 80% being singletons. This CDR3 has 13 residues. Trimming pared 7 bases from V and 0 bases from J, leaving 9 bases between. Germline lookup yields CDR1 MNHNY and CDR2 SVGAGI (reference sequence). The receptor was derived from a human donor in a cohort sampled during active COVID-19. The sequenced sample consisted of peripheral blood. This chain links TRBV6-6 with TRBJ2-5; a possible D gene is TRBD2 (6 bases). CDR3 DNA: TGTGCCAGCACCCGGGACTACCAAGAGACCCAGTACTTC. Protein: CASTRDYQETQYF.